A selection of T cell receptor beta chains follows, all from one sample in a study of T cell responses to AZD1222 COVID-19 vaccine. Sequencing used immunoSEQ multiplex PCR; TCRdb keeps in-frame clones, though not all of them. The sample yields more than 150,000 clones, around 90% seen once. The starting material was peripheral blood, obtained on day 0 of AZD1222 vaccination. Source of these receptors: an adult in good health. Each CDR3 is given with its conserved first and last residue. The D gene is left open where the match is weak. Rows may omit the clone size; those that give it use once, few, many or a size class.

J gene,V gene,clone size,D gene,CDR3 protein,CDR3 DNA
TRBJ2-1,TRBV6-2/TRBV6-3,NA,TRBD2,CASSYRGSGGHYNEQFF,TGTGCCAGCAGTTACCGTGGTAGCGGGGGCCACTACAATGAGCAGTTCTTC
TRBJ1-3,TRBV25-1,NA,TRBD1,CASSDRNRGSGNTIYF,TGTGCCAGCAGTGACAGGAACAGGGGCTCTGGAAACACCATATATTTT
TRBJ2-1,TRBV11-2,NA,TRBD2,CASSLRGTSGTYNEQFF,TGTGCCAGCAGCTTACGAGGGACTAGCGGGACTTACAATGAGCAGTTCTTC
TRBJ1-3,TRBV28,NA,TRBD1,CATTTGPFGNTIYF,TGTGCCACCACGACAGGGCCTTTTGGAAACACCATATATTTT
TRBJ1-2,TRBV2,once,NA,CASSEGSSNYGYTF,TGTGCCAGCAGTGAGGGATCTTCTAACTATGGCTACACCTTC
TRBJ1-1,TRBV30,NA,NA,CAWTPGTTEAFF,TGTGCCTGGACGCCTGGGACCACGGAAGCTTTCTTT
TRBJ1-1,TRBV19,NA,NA,CASSRLDMNTEAFF,TGTGCCAGTAGCCGTCTTGACATGAACACTGAAGCTTTCTTT
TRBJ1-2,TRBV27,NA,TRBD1,CASSFFPGQGADYGYTF,TGTGCCAGCAGTTTTTTCCCGGGGCAGGGGGCAGACTATGGCTACACCTTC
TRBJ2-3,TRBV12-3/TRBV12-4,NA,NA,CASATTPGDTQYF,TGTGCCAGCGCAACCACCCCGGGAGATACGCAGTATTTT
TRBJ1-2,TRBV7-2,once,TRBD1,CASSLAGQGAGGYTF,TGTGCCAGCAGCTTAGCGGGACAGGGGGCTGGTGGCTACACCTTC
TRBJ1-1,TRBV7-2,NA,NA,CASSFFETQNTEAFF,TGTGCCAGCAGCTTCTTTGAAACCCAGAACACTGAAGCTTTCTTT
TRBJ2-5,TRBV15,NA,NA,CATSRDMGVETQYF,TGTGCCACCAGCAGAGATATGGGGGTGGAGACCCAGTACTTC
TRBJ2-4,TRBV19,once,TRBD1,CASSTGGRSKNIQYF,TGTGCCAGTAGTACAGGGGGAAGGTCCAAAAACATTCAGTACTTC
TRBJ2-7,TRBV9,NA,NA,CASSVGFRGTGYEQYF,TGTGCCAGCAGCGTAGGATTTAGAGGAACAGGCTACGAGCAGTACTTC
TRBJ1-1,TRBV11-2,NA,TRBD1,CASSLGQTLRMNTEAFF,TGTGCCAGCAGCTTGGGACAGACCCTTCGTATGAACACTGAAGCTTTCTTT
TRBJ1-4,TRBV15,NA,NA,CATNRALNEKLFF,TGTGCCACCAACAGGGCCCTTAATGAAAAACTGTTTTTT
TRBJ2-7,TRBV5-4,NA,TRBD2,CASSLAAGATYEQYF,TGTGCCAGCAGCTTGGCAGCGGGAGCTACGTACGAGCAGTACTTC
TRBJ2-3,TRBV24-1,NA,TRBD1,CATSDPTQGADTQYF,TGTGCCACCAGTGACCCTACCCAGGGGGCAGATACGCAGTATTTT
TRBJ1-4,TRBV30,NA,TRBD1,CAWRTGMTNEKLFF,TGTGCCTGGAGGACAGGGATGACTAATGAAAAACTGTTTTTT
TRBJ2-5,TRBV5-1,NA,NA,CASSLGQAQETQYF,TGCGCCAGCAGCTTGGGACAGGCCCAAGAGACCCAGTACTTC
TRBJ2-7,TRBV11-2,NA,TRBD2,CASSSAAGEYF,TGTGCCAGCAGCTCAGCGGCGGGGGAGTACTTC
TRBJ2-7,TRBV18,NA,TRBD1,CASSPPGDRYEQYF,TGTGCCAGCTCACCACCGGGGGACAGATACGAGCAGTACTTC
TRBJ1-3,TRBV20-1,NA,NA,CSASPGDTIYF,TGCAGTGCTAGTCCGGGGGACACCATATATTTT
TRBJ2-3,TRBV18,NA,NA,CASSATVTTDTQYF,TGTGCCAGCTCAGCGACAGTTACCACAGATACGCAGTATTTT
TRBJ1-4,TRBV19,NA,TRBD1,CASTPWDRGLSSEKLFF,TGTGCCAGCACTCCCTGGGACAGGGGCCTTTCTAGCGAAAAACTGTTTTTT
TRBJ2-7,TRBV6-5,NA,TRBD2,CASSYSAGGTYEQYF,TGTGCCAGCAGTTACTCGGCGGGGGGAACCTACGAGCAGTACTTC
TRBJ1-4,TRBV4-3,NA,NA,CASSQVRTVNEKLFF,TGCGCCAGCAGCCAAGTAAGGACGGTGAATGAAAAACTGTTTTTT
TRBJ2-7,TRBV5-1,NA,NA,CASSLGRSTYEQYF,TGCGCCAGCAGCTTGGGTCGGTCCACCTACGAGCAGTACTTC
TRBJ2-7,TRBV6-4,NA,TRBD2,CASSSGTNSYEQYF,TGTGCCAGCAGTTCCGGGACTAACTCCTACGAGCAGTACTTC
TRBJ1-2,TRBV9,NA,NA,CASSPGGRGVGGYTF,TGTGCCAGCAGCCCCGGGGGCAGGGGAGTGGGTGGCTACACCTTC
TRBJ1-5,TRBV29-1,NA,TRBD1,CSIHPGTGGLGGNQPQHF,TGCAGCATTCATCCAGGGACAGGGGGCCTTGGAGGCAATCAGCCCCAGCATTTT
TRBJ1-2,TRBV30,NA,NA,CAWSVQKGDGYTF,TGTGCCTGGAGTGTACAGAAGGGTGATGGCTACACCTTC
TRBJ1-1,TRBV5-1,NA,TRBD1,CASSRDRGLWNTEAFF,TGCGCCAGCAGCCGTGACAGGGGGCTATGGAACACTGAAGCTTTCTTT
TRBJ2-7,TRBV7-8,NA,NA,CASSFLSVTYEQYF,TGTGCCAGCAGCTTCCTCTCGGTGACCTACGAGCAGTACTTC
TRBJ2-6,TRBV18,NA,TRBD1,CASSPTGGVSGANVLTF,TGTGCCAGCTCACCAACAGGGGGTGTGTCTGGGGCCAACGTCCTGACTTTC
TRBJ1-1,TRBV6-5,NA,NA,CASSRGGGRNTEAFF,TGTGCCAGCAGTAGAGGAGGGGGACGGAACACTGAAGCTTTCTTT
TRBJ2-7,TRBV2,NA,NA,CASRIVGSYEQYF,TGTGCCAGCAGGATTGTGGGGTCCTACGAGCAGTACTTC
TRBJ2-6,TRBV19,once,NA,CASTWDGGSGANVLTF,TGTGCCAGTACGTGGGACGGAGGCTCTGGGGCCAACGTCCTGACTTTC
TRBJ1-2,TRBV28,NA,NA,CASSSGTQNYGYTF,TGTGCCAGCAGTTCCGGGACGCAGAACTATGGCTACACCTTC
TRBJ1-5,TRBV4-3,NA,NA,CASSQGTASNQPQHF,TGCGCCAGCAGCCAAGGTACAGCTAGCAATCAGCCCCAGCATTTT
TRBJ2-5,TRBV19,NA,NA,CASSIGPRETETQYF,TGTGCCAGTAGTATAGGCCCCAGGGAAACGGAGACCCAGTACTTC
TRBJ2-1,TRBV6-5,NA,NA,CASSRLGNNEQFF,TGTGCCAGCAGCAGGCTGGGCAACAATGAGCAGTTCTTC
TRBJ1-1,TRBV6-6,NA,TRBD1,CASSYGTDEAFF,TGTGCCAGCAGTTACGGGACAGATGAAGCTTTCTTT